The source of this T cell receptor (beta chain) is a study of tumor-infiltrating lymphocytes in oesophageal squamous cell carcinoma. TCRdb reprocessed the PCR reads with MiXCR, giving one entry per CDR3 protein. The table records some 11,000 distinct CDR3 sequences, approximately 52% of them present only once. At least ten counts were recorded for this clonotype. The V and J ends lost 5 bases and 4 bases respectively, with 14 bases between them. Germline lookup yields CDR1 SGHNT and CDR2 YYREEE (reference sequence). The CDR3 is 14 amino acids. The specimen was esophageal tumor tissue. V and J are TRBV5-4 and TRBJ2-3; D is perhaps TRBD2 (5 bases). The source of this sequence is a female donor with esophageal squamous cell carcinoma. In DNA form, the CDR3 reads TGTGCCAGCAGTGGACCGGCCGGGGCAGATACGCAGTATTTT. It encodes CASSGPAGADTQYF.